Listed here are 32 T cell receptor beta chains from one sample, sequenced in a study of blood T cell repertoires in COVID-19 (dated by TCRdb to about 2020). Receptor libraries were prepared by the immunoSEQ multiplex PCR assay. TCRdb mirrors the immuneACCESS table, restricted to in-frame sequences. Some clones are absent from its copies; in checked studies, under half trace to an unresolved V gene, and the reason for the others is unknown. A total of roughly 250,000 clones appear in this sample, 87% of them only once. The ten largest clones represent roughly 2.6% of the sample. Sequences were obtained from PBMCs or T cells enriched from blood (not recorded which). Source of these receptors: a woman aged 25 to 39 with acute COVID-19.

V and J are TRBV12-3 or TRBV12-4 and TRBJ2-2; D perhaps matches TRBD2 (5 bases). Deletions cut 7 bases from V and 7 bases from J, with 7 bases between. The CDR3 length is 11 residues. CDR3 residues: CASTGLGELFF. The CDR3 DNA reads as TGTGCCAGCACCGGACTCGGGGAGCTGTTTTTT.

The chain joins TRBV9 to TRBJ1-3, with TRBD1 as a possible D gene (6 bases). V dropped 4 bases and J dropped 0 bases, with 23 bases sitting between them. Germline V gives CDR1 SGDLS, CDR2 YYNGEE. The CDR3 is 19 residues long. The CDR3 reads CASSKTTLRQAHSGNTIYF. The CDR3 DNA sequence: TGTGCCAGCAGCAAGACAACTCTCCGACAGGCTCACTCTGGAAACACCATATATTTT.

The chain uses TRBV12-2 and TRBJ2-4; TRBD1, as called in the table, went unchecked against the DNA. TRBV12-2 is designated a pseudogene. The CDR3 has 15 amino acids. CDR3 in DNA: TGTGCAAGTCGCTGGACACAGGGGGGTAAAAACATTCAGTACTTC. Amino acids: CASRWTQGGKNIQYF.

The chain combines TRBV7-9 with TRBJ1-2; 7 nucleotides align to TRBD1. This CDR3 spans 13 amino acids. Germline V lookup: CDR1 SEHNR, CDR2 FQNEAQ (reference sequence). V trimming: 4 bases; J trimming: 3 bases; junction bases outside the gene matches: 2. The chain's CDR3 is CASSSGTDYGYTF. CDR3 DNA sequence: TGTGCCAGCAGCTCCGGGACAGACTATGGCTACACCTTC.

This sequence joins TRBV11-2 and TRBJ2-3, with 8 bases that match TRBD2. V shed 1 base and J 2 bases; nucleotides not matched to a gene: 5. The germline V gene has CDR1 SGHAT and CDR2 FQNNGV. The CDR3 covers 16 residues. The CDR3 here is CASSLVRGAHTDTQYF. The CDR3 DNA reads TGTGCCAGCAGCTTAGTGCGGGGGGCCCACACAGATACGCAGTATTTT.

V usage is TRBV6-4 and J usage is TRBJ1-2; D is possibly TRBD1 (6 bases). Trimming shortened V by 10 bases and J by 4 bases, and 22 bases separated the two germline ends. This CDR3 spans 15 amino acids. Per the germline V gene, CDR1 is MRHNA and CDR2 is SNTAGT. The CDR3 coding sequence is TGTGCCACCCCCGTGCCGCCGGGACACCTCTATGGCTACACCTTC. It encodes CATPVPPGHLYGYTF.

The chain employs TRBV6-2 or TRBV6-3 and TRBJ1-3; D unresolved. In germline, CDR1 is MNHEY, CDR2 SVGEGT. Trimming removed 2 bases at V and 11 bases at J, with 13 bases between. The CDR3 totals 13 residues. The CDR3 nucleotides are TGTGCCAGCAGTTACGGCCGATCCACGTCCATATATTTT. Its protein is CASSYGRSTSIYF.

The rearrangement joins TRBV5-4 to TRBJ1-1; 10 nucleotides line up with TRBD1. This CDR3 is built from 14 residues. Looked up from germline, CDR1 is SGHNT and CDR2 is YYREEE (reference sequence). The V and J ends lost 4 bases and 6 bases, in that order; junction bases with no gene match: 6. The CDR3 reads CASSLRQGASEAFF. CDR3 sequence (DNA): TGTGCCAGCAGCCTCAGACAGGGGGCGTCTGAAGCTTTCTTT.

In its sample, this clone was seen a few times. The gene calls are TRBV12-3 or TRBV12-4 and TRBJ2-1; D is ambiguous. This CDR3 region has 11 residues. Trimming pared 6 bases from V and 3 bases from J, leaving 3 bases between. DNA for the CDR3: TGTGCCAGCAGCAACTACAATGAGCAGTTCTTC. This gives the protein CASSNYNEQFF.

V and J are TRBV3-1 (or the pseudogene TRBV3-2) and TRBJ1-1, with D possibly TRBD1 on 6 matching bases. The V gene lost 1 base and the J gene lost 3 bases, with 15 bases spanning the gap. The CDR3 totals 16 residues. Germline-derived CDR1 and CDR2 are LGHDT and YNNKEL (reference sequence). The CDR3 is CASSQGGGRWDTEAFF. CDR3 coding DNA: TGTGCCAGCAGCCAAGGGGGGGGGCGATGGGACACTGAAGCTTTCTTT.

The chain links TRBV15 to TRBJ1-6; 7 positions agree with TRBD1. With V trimmed by 3 bases and J by 7 bases, 3 bases remained unmatched. The germline V gene encodes CDR1 LNHNV and CDR2 YYDKDF (reference sequence). This CDR3 region has 14 residues. CDR3 sequence: CATSRGTENSPLHF. The CDR3 DNA is TGTGCCACCAGCAGGGGGACAGAAAATTCACCCCTCCACTTT.

The chain joins TRBV27 to TRBJ1-1; 8 nucleotides align to TRBD1. The trim removed 6 bases at V and 5 bases at J, leaving 5 bases unmatched. The CDR3 runs to 13 residues. The germline V gene encodes CDR1 MNHEY and CDR2 SMNVEV (reference sequence). The CDR3 DNA sequence: TGTGCCAGCAGGTCTACAGGGGGGACTGAAGCTTTCTTT. It yields the protein CASRSTGGTEAFF.

J is TRBJ1-6 and V is TRBV6-1, with unresolved D. Germline-derived CDR1 and CDR2 are MNHNS and SASEGT. CDR3 length equals 14 residues. The V and J ends lost 2 bases and 5 bases respectively, with 7 bases between them. The CDR3 protein is CASSELANNSPLHF. For the CDR3, the DNA is TGTGCCAGCAGTGAATTGGCCAATAATTCACCCCTCCACTTT.

This rearrangement joins TRBV30 to TRBJ2-7; 10 bases agree with TRBD1. This CDR3 is built from 12 residues. Per the germline V gene, CDR1 is GTSNPN and CDR2 is SVGIG (reference sequence). The J segment lost 3 bases and the V segment lost 5 bases, leaving 1 base of the junction unmatched. CDR3 region: CAWRTGGYEQYF. In DNA, the CDR3 is TGTGCCTGGCGGACAGGGGGCTACGAGCAGTACTTC.

This clone is a singleton in its sample. V is TRBV25-1 and J is TRBJ1-2; unclear D gene. The CDR3 length is 15 residues. Germline V lookup: CDR1 MGHDK, CDR2 SYGVNS. Trimming removed 0 bases at V and 6 bases at J, with 14 bases between. The CDR3 DNA follows: TGTGCCAGCAGTGAATATTTTGTTGGCGGGGATGGCTACACCTTC. Translating gives CASSEYFVGGDGYTF.

CDR3 region: CASSQDRSVGHMNTEAFF. The DNA of the CDR3 is TGCGCCAGCAGCCAAGATCGTAGCGTAGGCCACATGAACACTGAAGCTTTCTTT. V is TRBV4-1 and J is TRBJ1-1; D is ambiguous. V lost 0 bases and J 0 bases, leaving 17 bases between the germline ends. This CDR3 region has 18 residues. Germline V gene lookup returns CDR1 MGHRA and CDR2 YSYEKL.

V usage is TRBV3-1 (or the pseudogene TRBV3-2) and J usage is TRBJ1-4; 11 positions agree with TRBD1. CDR3 size: 17 residues. Germline-derived CDR1 and CDR2 are LGHDT and YNNKEL (reference sequence). V shed 6 bases and J 0 bases; nucleotides not matched to a gene: 6. CDR3 nucleotides: TGTGCCAGCAGTCGGGACAGGGGGAAAGCAACTAATGAAAAACTGTTTTTT. Translation: CASSRDRGKATNEKLFF.

This clone was detected a few times. The rearrangement links TRBV18 to TRBJ1-1, with 7 bases aligning to TRBD1. This CDR3 has 16 amino acids. After removal of 4 bases from V and 1 base from J, the junction contained 9 bases not matched to a gene. Germline CDR1 reads KGHSH; CDR2 reads LQKENI. CDR3 coding DNA: TGTGCCAGCTCACTATCGCCGGACAGGAAGAACACTGAAGCTTTCTTT. It yields the protein CASSLSPDRKNTEAFF.

The chain carries TRBV7-9 and TRBJ1-2, with D maybe TRBD1 (5 bases). Trimming left V 5 bases short and J 3 bases short, with 13 bases between. The CDR3 is 14 amino acids. Germline V CDR1 and CDR2: SEHNR, FQNEAQ (reference sequence). CDR3 DNA sequence: TGTGCCAGCAGCCCCTCGGGACTTTACTATGGCTACACCTTC. It encodes CASSPSGLYYGYTF.

This clone has only a few counts. The chain has TRBV7-9 and TRBJ1-1; TRBD1 is a possible D gene (5 bases). The V end was cut by 5 bases, the J end by 5 bases, with 24 bases between. Looked up from germline, CDR1 is SEHNR and CDR2 is FQNEAQ (reference sequence). The CDR3 spans 17 residues. In DNA, the CDR3 is TGTGCCAGCAGCCAAACCAGGGTATATCTTTCGAGGACTGAAGCTTTCTTT. Its protein product is CASSQTRVYLSRTEAFF.

The chain couples TRBV15 to TRBJ2-2; D might be TRBD2 (5 bases). Trimming stripped 0 bases from V and 2 bases from J, with 13 bases between. There are 17 residues in the CDR3. Germline V gene lookup returns CDR1 LNHNV and CDR2 YYDKDF (reference sequence). The CDR3 bases are TGTGCCACCAGCAGAGATGCGGGTGAGGGCAACACCGGGGAGCTGTTTTTT. It specifies CATSRDAGEGNTGELFF.

V usage is TRBV3-1 (or the pseudogene TRBV3-2) and J usage is TRBJ2-2; 13 nucleotides agree with TRBD2. The CDR3 has 17 amino acids. Germline V gives CDR1 LGHDT, CDR2 YNNKEL (reference sequence). The junction had 9 bases not matched to a gene; V was cut back by 6 bases and J by 5 bases. The CDR3 loop is CASSPLTSGGNTGELFF. DNA for the CDR3: TGTGCCAGCAGTCCCTTGACTAGCGGGGGGAATACCGGGGAGCTGTTTTTT.

The chain combines TRBV7-9 with TRBJ1-4; D is uncertain. Germline V gives CDR1 SEHNR, CDR2 FQNEAQ (reference sequence). CDR3 length: 12 amino acids. V lost 1 base and J lost 7, with 4 bases in between. The CDR3 here is CASSLGGEKLFF. CDR3 nucleotide sequence: TGTGCCAGCAGCTTAGGAGGTGAAAAACTGTTTTTT.

The gene calls are TRBV5-1 and TRBJ1-1; 10 bases are a match to TRBD1. Germline CDR1 reads SGHRS; CDR2 reads YFSETQ. The CDR3 contains 17 residues. Trimming at V came to 2 bases and at J to 4 bases, leaving 11 bases not matched to a gene. The CDR3: CASSFHAGTGETTEAFF. The CDR3 region has the DNA TGCGCCAGCAGCTTCCATGCTGGGACAGGGGAGACCACTGAAGCTTTCTTT. Full variable domain (remainder filled in from reference TRBV5-1 and TRBJ1-1): KAGVTQTPRYLIKTRGQQVTLSCSPISGHRSVSWYQQTPGQGLQFLFEYFSETQRNKGNFPGRFSGRQFSNSRSEMNVSTLELGDSALYLCASSFHAGTGETTEAFFGQGTRLTVV.

This rearrangement joins TRBV29-1 to TRBJ2-3; 10 bases are shared with TRBD2. Germline V lookup: CDR1 SQVTM, CDR2 ANQGSEA. The CDR3 extends over 13 amino acids. J was trimmed by 5 bases and V by 6 bases; bases with no gene match: 5. This CDR3 is CSVGSGGLDTQYF. The CDR3 DNA reads as TGCAGCGTGGGTAGCGGGGGGCTAGATACGCAGTATTTT.

The chain recombines TRBV7-8 with TRBJ2-5; D not certain. In germline, CDR1 is SGHVS, CDR2 FQNEAQ. This CDR3 comprises 13 residues. V lost 5 bases and J 4 bases, leaving 11 bases between the germline ends. As DNA, the CDR3 is TGTGCCAGCAGCAAATCTACTCCAGAGACCCAGTACTTC. Its translation: CASSKSTPETQYF.

This clone was seen only a few times. The chain combines TRBV11-2 with TRBJ2-7; D not certain. The V and J ends lost 3 bases and 0 bases respectively, with 9 bases between them. The CDR3 runs 14 residues. Germline values: CDR1 SGHAT, CDR2 FQNNGV. CDR3 coding DNA: TGTGCCAGCAGCTTTAGCTTTAGCTCCTACGAGCAGTACTTC. Amino acid sequence: CASSFSFSSYEQYF.

In its sample, this clone was seen a few times. The J gene is TRBJ2-2, the V gene TRBV4-1; 7 nucleotides line up with TRBD1. With 2 bases clipped from V and 6 bases from J, the junction kept 12 bases outside the gene matches. Germline V gives CDR1 MGHRA, CDR2 YSYEKL. The CDR3 sequence is 17 residues long. DNA of the CDR3: TGCGCCAGCAGCCAAACCAACAGGGGAGTGGGCCCCGGGGAGCTGTTTTTT. Translation: CASSQTNRGVGPGELFF.

J is TRBJ1-1 and V is TRBV20-1; D uncertain. Per the germline V gene, CDR1 is DFQATT and CDR2 is SNEGSKA (reference sequence). The CDR3 runs to 13 residues. V lost 3 bases to trimming and J lost 4 bases, with 12 bases between them. CDR3 DNA sequence: TGCAGTGCTAGTCCGGGGTTGGGCACTGAAGCTTTCTTT. Its protein is CSASPGLGTEAFF.

Only one count was recorded for this clone. The CDR3 sequence: CASSTWAVFGEQFF. CDR3 in DNA: TGTGCCAGCAGCACCTGGGCCGTATTCGGTGAGCAGTTCTTC. The chain is built from TRBV13 and TRBJ2-1, with D uncertain. The germline V and J ends were trimmed by 5 bases and 9 bases, with 17 bases remaining between them. This CDR3 spans 14 amino acids. In germline, CDR1 is PRHDT, CDR2 FYEKMQ (reference sequence).

The chain recombines TRBV4-2 with TRBJ2-7; D is uncertain. The V end lost 0 bases, the J end lost 2 bases, and 8 bases lay between the germline ends. CDR3 length equals 14 residues. The germline CDR1 and CDR2 sequences are LGHNA and YNFKEQ. Here the CDR3 DNA reads TGTGCCAGCAGCCAAGAACTGAACCCCTACGAGCAGTACTTC. Translated, it gives CASSQELNPYEQYF.

This clone was counted between two and nine times. The chain couples TRBV2 to TRBJ2-7; D might be TRBD1 (6 bases). Germline assignment: CDR1 SNHLY and CDR2 FYNNEI. CDR3 size: 13 residues. The V gene lost 4 bases and the J gene lost 2 bases, with 9 bases spanning the gap. The CDR3: CASSAGTPYEQYF. CDR3 DNA: TGTGCCAGCAGTGCCGGGACACCCTACGAGCAGTACTTC.